This T cell receptor beta chain was identified during a study of beta chain features in type 1 diabetes. Points from the study as a whole: All four CD4+ subsets of Type 1 diabetes patients contained TCRB CDR3s that were moderately but significantly shorter. The study notes PCR might favor shorter templates equally in patients and controls.

V was trimmed by 1 base and J by 4 bases, leaving 16 bases between them. The germline V gene encodes CDR1 KGHSH and CDR2 LQKENI. There are 16 residues in the CDR3. One heparinised blood draw, averaging roughly 120 mL, came from each donor. Reverse transcription of all isolated RNA meant that expressed TCRB transcripts were sequenced. Average reads for naive, central memory and regulatory T cell samples were several million. Clones were sequenced by immunoSEQ multiplex PCR, and TCRdb holds only the in-frame ones, with some missing. Among about 260,000 clones listed, around 24% were seen once. This clone has more than one count but fewer than ten. The antigen is undetermined.

The sample was naive CD4+ T cells from blood. This receptor was taken from a woman under 40 with type 1 diabetes. The rearrangement uses TRBV18 and TRBJ1-1; no clear D. The CDR3 region is CASSPRPVEGGTEAFF. In DNA, the CDR3 is TGTGCCAGCTCACCACGCCCTGTTGAGGGTGGCACTGAAGCTTTCTTT.